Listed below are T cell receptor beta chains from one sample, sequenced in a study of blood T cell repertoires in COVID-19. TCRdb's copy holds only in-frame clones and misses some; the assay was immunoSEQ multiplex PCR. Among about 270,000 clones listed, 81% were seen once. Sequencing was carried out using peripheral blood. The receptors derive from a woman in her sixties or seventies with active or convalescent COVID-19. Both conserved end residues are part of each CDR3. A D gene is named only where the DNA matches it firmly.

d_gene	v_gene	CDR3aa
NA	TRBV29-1	CSVEGGRSLNTEAFF
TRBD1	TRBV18	CASSPRGTGQGPYEQYF
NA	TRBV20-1	CSASKFGRESSPLHF
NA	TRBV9	CASSFRQALLHEQFF
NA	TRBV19	CASTTGFQPQHF
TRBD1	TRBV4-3	CASSQTDRGYGYTF
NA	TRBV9	CASSVPPTGPTNYGYTF
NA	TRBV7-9	CASSSGTSGDTQYF
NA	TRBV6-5	CASSGKEYYEQYF
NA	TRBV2	CASSESGYTDTQYF
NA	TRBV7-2	CASSLGLVYNEQFF
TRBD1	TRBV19	CASSPDRGSSYEQYF
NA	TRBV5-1	CASSLYGKSNQPQHF
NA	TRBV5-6	CASSPARSRRQFF
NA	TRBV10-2	CATVVEGLGGYTF
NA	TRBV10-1	CASSDNGELFF
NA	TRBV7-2	CASSLMSGRFNEKLFF
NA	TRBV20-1	CSAYLVEAFF
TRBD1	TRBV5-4	CASSLAPPGQGNYGYTF
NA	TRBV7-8	CASSLVSGPLTEAFF
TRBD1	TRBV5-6	CASSLYRGNTIYF
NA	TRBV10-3	CAISEFVARHNEQFF
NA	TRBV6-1	CASSSSGELFF
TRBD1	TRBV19	CASSLQGGSEAFF
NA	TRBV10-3	CATNRVPDSYEQYF
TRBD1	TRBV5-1	CASSLVWTGTYNEQFF
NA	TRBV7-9	CASSLPGEKLFF
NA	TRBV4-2	CASSQGRDFSYEQYF
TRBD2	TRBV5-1	CASTPRTSGGADTQYF
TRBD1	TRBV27	CASSLSRQGGTEAFF
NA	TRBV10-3	CAISRVSAYEQYF
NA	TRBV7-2	CASSFTGSTEAFF
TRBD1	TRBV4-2	CASSKDRGHNEQFF
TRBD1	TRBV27	CASSTAGGVNTEAFF
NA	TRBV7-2	CASSFQGVMNQPQHF
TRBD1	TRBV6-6	CASRRQGTTEAFF
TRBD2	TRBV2	CASSGEGLVVGNEQFF
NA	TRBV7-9	CASSTWEGANVLTF
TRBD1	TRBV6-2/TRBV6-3	CASSPRGTGHHYEQYF
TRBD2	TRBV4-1	CASSQDQGGLAEETQYF
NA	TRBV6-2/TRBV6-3	CASSQSSYEQYF